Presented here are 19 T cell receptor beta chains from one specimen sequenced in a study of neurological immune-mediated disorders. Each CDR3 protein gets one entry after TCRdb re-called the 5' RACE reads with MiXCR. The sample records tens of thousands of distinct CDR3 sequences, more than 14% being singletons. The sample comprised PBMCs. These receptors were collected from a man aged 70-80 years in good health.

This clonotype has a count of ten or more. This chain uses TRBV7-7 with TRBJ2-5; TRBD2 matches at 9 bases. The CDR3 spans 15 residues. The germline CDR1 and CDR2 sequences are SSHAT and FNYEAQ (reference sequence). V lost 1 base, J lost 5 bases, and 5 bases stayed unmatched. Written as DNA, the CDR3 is TGTGCCAGCAGCTTAGGCGGGGGGGCCGGGGAGACCCAGTACTTC. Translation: CASSLGGGAGETQYF.

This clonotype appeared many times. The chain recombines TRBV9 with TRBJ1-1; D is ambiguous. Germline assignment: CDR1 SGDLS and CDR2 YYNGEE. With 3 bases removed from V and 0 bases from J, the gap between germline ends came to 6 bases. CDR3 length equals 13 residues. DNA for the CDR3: TGTGCCAGCAGCGCGACGTTGAACACTGAAGCTTTCTTT. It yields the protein CASSATLNTEAFF.

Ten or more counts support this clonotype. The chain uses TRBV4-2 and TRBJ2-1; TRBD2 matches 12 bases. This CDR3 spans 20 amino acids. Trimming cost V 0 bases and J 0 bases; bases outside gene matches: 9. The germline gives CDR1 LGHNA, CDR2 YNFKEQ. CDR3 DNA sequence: TGTGCCAGCAGCCAAGATGAGGGACTAGCGGGCCACAGCTCCTACAATGAGCAGTTCTTC. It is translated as CASSQDEGLAGHSSYNEQFF.

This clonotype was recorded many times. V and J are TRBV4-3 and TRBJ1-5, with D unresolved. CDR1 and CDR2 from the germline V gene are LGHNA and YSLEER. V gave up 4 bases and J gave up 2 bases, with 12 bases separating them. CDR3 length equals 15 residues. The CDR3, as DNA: TGCGCCAGCAGCCCATGGTTGATAGGCAATCAGCCCCAGCATTTT. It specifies CASSPWLIGNQPQHF.

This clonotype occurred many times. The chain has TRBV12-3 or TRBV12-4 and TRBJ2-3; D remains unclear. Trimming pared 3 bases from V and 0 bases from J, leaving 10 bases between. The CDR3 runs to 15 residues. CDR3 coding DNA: TGTGCCAGCAGTTTTGTGGTAGGGAGCACAGATACGCAGTATTTT. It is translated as CASSFVVGSTDTQYF.

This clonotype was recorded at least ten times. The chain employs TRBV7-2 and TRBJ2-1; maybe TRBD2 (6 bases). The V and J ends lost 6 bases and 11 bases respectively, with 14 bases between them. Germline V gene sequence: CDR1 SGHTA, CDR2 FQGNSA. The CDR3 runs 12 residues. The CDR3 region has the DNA TGTGCCAGCAGAACTCTAGCGACTCAGCAGTTCTTC. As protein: CASRTLATQQFF.

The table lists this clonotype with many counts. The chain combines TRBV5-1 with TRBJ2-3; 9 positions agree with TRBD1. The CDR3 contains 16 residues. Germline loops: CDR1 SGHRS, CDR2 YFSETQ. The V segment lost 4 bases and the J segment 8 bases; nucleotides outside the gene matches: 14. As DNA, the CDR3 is TGCGCCAGCAGCCCATCGGGACAGGGATTACCGGGTACGCAGTATTTT. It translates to CASSPSGQGLPGTQYF.

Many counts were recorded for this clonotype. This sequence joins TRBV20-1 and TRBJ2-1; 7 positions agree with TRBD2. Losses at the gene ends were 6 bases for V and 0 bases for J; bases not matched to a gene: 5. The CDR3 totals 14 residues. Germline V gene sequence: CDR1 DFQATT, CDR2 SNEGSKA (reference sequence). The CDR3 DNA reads TGCAGTGCACCCAAGCGGGGCTCCTACAATGAGCAGTTCTTC. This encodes CSAPKRGSYNEQFF.

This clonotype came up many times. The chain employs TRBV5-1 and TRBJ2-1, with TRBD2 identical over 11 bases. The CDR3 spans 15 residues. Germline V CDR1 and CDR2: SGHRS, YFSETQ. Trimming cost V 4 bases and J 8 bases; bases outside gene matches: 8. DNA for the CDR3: TGCGCCAGCAGCCGTAGCGGGGGGGCCATGGATGAGCAGTTCTTC. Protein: CASSRSGGAMDEQFF.

CDR3 sequence reads: CASSSSPGAGGKMNTEAFF. DNA of the CDR3: TGTGCCAGCAGTTCTAGCCCGGGGGCCGGGGGGAAAATGAACACTGAAGCTTTCTTT. The genes are TRBV6-5 and TRBJ1-1; D possibly corresponds to TRBD1 (6 bases). V lost 4 bases to trimming and J lost 0 bases, with 24 bases between them. Germline CDR1 MNHEY, CDR2 SVGAGI. The length of the CDR3 is 19 residues.

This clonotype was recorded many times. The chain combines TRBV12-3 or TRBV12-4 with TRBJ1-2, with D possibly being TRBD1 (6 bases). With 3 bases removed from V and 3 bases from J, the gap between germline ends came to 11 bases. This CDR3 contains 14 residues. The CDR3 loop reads CASSFGGPDYGYTF. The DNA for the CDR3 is TGTGCCAGCAGTTTCGGGGGCCCGGACTATGGCTACACCTTC.

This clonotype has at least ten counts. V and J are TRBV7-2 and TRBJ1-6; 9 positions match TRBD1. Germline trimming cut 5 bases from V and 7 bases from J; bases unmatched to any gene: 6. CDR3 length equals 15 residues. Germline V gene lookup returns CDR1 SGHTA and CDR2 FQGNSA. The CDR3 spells CASSGDRVENSPLHF. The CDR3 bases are TGTGCCAGCAGCGGGGACAGGGTAGAGAATTCACCCCTCCACTTT.

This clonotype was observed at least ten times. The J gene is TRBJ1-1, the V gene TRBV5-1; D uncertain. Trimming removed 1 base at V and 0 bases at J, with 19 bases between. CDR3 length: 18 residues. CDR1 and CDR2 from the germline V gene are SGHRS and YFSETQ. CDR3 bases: TGCGCCAGCAGCTTGCGAGGGATCGGGGTGAGGATGAACACTGAAGCTTTCTTT. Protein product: CASSLRGIGVRMNTEAFF. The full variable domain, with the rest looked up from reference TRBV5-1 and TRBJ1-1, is KAGVTQTPRYLIKTRGQQVTLSCSPISGHRSVSWYQQTPGQGLQFLFEYFSETQRNKGNFPGRFSGRQFSNSRSEMNVSTLELGDSALYLCASSLRGIGVRMNTEAFFGQGTRLTVV.

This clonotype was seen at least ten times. CDR3 DNA sequence: TGTGCCAGCAGCCCTACGAGAGGACCGTTCGAGCAGTACTTC. Translated, it gives CASSPTRGPFEQYF. The genes are TRBV7-7 and TRBJ2-7; D remains ambiguous. The germline gives CDR1 SSHAT, CDR2 FNYEAQ (reference sequence). The CDR3 has 14 residues. Between the trimmed V and J ends, which lost 5 bases and 6 bases, there was a span of 17 bases.

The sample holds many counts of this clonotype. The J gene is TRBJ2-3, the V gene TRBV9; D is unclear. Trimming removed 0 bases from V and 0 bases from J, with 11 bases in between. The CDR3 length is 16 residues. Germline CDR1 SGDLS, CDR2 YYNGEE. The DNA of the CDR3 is TGTGCCAGCAGCGTAGTCGGCAGGATGAGCACAGATACGCAGTATTTT. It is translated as CASSVVGRMSTDTQYF.

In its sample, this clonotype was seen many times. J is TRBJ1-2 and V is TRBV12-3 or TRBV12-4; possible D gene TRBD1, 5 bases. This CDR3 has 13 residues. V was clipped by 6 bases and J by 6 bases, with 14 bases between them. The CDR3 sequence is CASSGDLGDGYTF. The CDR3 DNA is TGTGCCAGCAGCGGGGACCTCGGGGATGGCTACACCTTC.

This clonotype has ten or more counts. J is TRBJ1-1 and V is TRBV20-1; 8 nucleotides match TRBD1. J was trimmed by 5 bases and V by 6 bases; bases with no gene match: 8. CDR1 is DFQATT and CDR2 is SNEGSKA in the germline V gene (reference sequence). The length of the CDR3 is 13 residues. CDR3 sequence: CSAPRGQGTEAFF. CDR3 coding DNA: TGCAGTGCCCCACGAGGACAGGGAACTGAAGCTTTCTTT.

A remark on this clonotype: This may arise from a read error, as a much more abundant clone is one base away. CDR3 nucleotides: TGCAGTGTTAGAGATATAAGGGAACGGTACTTC. It codes for CSVRDIRERYF. The chain couples TRBV20-1 to TRBJ2-5; no reliable D call. CDR1 DFQATT and CDR2 SNEGSKA come from the germline V gene (reference sequence). The CDR3 loop spans 11 amino acids.

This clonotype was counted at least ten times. The DNA for the CDR3 is TGTGCCAGCAGCTTACTAGCGGGGGACGGCGGGGAGCTGTTTTTT. Translation gives CASSLLAGDGGELFF. J is TRBJ2-2 and V is TRBV7-2; TRBD2 agrees at 10 bases. V shed 2 bases and J 7 bases; nucleotides not matched to a gene: 4. CDR1 is SGHTA, CDR2 FQGNSA, per germline. The CDR3 covers 15 residues.